Shown below are 26 T cell receptor beta chains from a single sample sequenced in a study of vaccination and CD4 T cells after COVID-19. These TCRs are of unknown antigen specificity. Treatment here: approximately 9-day PBMC culture with coronavirus spike peptide pools or control peptides (ViraFEST assay). Sequencing of cultured CD4+ T cell DNA used the Oncomine TCR Beta short-read assay. MiXCR, run by TCRdb on the PCR reads, gives a single entry per CDR3 protein. The sample holds some 19,000 distinct CDR3 sequences, approximately 39% seen once. Material for sequencing was cultured CD4+ T cells from blood. The origin of the receptors is a human donor with COVID-19.

The chain couples TRBV12-3 or TRBV12-4 to TRBJ1-6, with 7 bases identical to TRBD1. Germline trimming cut 5 bases from V and 10 bases from J; bases unmatched to any gene: 8. The CDR3 consists of 14 residues. DNA for the CDR3: TGTGCCAGCAGTCAGACAGGGTCTAAGTCACCCCTCCACTTT. It is translated as CASSQTGSKSPLHF.

The chain employs TRBV20-1 and TRBJ1-1; 7 nucleotides agree with TRBD1. Trimming at V came to 3 bases and at J to 7 bases, leaving 5 bases not matched to a gene. This CDR3 is built from 12 residues. From germline, CDR1 is DFQATT and CDR2 SNEGSKA (reference sequence). CDR3 sequence: CSASRGQFEAFF. CDR3 DNA: TGCAGTGCTAGCCGGGGACAGTTTGAAGCTTTCTTT.

The chain recombines TRBV7-2 with TRBJ2-1; a weak D match, TRBD2 (7 bases). V was clipped by 0 bases and J by 2 bases, with 8 bases between them. The CDR3 is 15 amino acids. Germline V CDR1 and CDR2: SGHTA, FQGNSA. This CDR3 reads CASSLAGGPYNEQFF. The CDR3 DNA follows: TGTGCCAGCAGCTTAGCGGGGGGGCCCTACAATGAGCAGTTCTTC.

The chain links TRBV5-6 to TRBJ2-7, with no clear D. CDR1 and CDR2 from the germline V gene are SGHDT and YYEEEE. CDR3 length: 15 residues. V lost 1 base, J lost 4 bases, and 15 bases lay in between. The CDR3 region is CASSLYHAKTYEQYF. DNA for the CDR3: TGTGCCAGCAGCTTGTATCACGCTAAAACTTACGAGCAGTACTTC.

This clonotype was seen just once. The V and J genes are TRBV4-3 and TRBJ1-1, with no clear D. The CDR3 contains 15 residues. From germline, CDR1 is LGHNA and CDR2 YSLEER. V lost 0 bases to trimming and J lost 0 bases, with 8 bases between them. The chain's CDR3 is CASSQEARMNTEAFF. The CDR3 DNA sequence: TGCGCCAGCAGCCAAGAGGCGAGAATGAACACTGAAGCTTTCTTT.

The V and J genes are TRBV7-9 and TRBJ1-3; D is unclear. Germline loops: CDR1 SEHNR, CDR2 FQNEAQ (reference sequence). The CDR3 sequence is 14 residues long. Trimming took off 9 bases at V and 1 base at J, with 13 bases between the two ends. Written as DNA, the CDR3 is TGTGCCAGTTACGATAACCAGTCTGGAAACACCATATATTTT. Translation: CASYDNQSGNTIYF.

Remarks on this clonotype: Germline is not matched at one junction end, which may reflect a read error. This chain links TRBV6-1 with TRBJ1-5; TRBD1 aligns across 8 bases. Germline V CDR1 and CDR2: MNHNS, SASEGT. The CDR3 spans 14 residues. CDR3 region: CTSSKDREDQPQHF. In nucleotides, the CDR3 is TGTACCAGCAGTAAGGACAGGGAAGATCAGCCCCAGCATTTT.

This clonotype was counted between two and nine times. The chain carries TRBV6-5 and TRBJ1-5; 7 nucleotides match TRBD1. Germline V gene sequence: CDR1 MNHEY, CDR2 SVGAGI. V shed 4 bases and J 2 bases; nucleotides not matched to a gene: 8. This CDR3 has 16 amino acids. Written as DNA, the CDR3 is TGTGCCAGCAGTTCCTCGACAGGGTCTGGCAATCAGCCCCAGCATTTT. Protein sequence: CASSSSTGSGNQPQHF.

The chain is built from TRBV11-3 and TRBJ2-3; D is unresolved. The CDR3 extends over 12 amino acids. Between the trimmed V and J ends, which lost 3 bases and 4 bases, there was a span of 5 bases. Germline V gene lookup returns CDR1 SGHNT and CDR2 YENEEA. The CDR3 sequence: CASSLSADTQYF. DNA of the CDR3: TGTGCCAGCAGCTTGTCGGCAGATACGCAGTATTTT. The full variable domain, its missing parts supplied by reference TRBV11-3 and TRBJ2-3, is EAGVVQSPRYKIIEKKQPVAFWCNPISGHNTLYWYLQNLGQGPELLIRYENEEAVDDSQLPKDRFSAERLKGVDSTLKIQPAELGDSAVYLCASSLSADTQYFGPGTRLTVL.

V is TRBV28 and J is TRBJ2-3; 8 positions match TRBD1. Trimming cost V 5 bases and J 6 bases; bases outside gene matches: 13. The CDR3 loop spans 16 amino acids. The V gene's germline CDR1 is MDHEN and CDR2 SYDVKM. This CDR3 is CASSMTGTGGGDTQYF. In DNA, the CDR3 is TGTGCCAGCAGTATGACCGGGACAGGTGGAGGGGATACGCAGTATTTT.

The chain has TRBV19 and TRBJ1-5; no firm D call. The CDR3 length is 14 residues. Germline loops: CDR1 LNHDA, CDR2 SQIVND (reference sequence). V gave up 7 bases and J gave up 2 bases, with 12 bases separating them. CDR3 nucleotides: TGTGCCAGTACTGGGATAAGGCGCAATCAGCCCCAGCATTTT. This translates into CASTGIRRNQPQHF.

This chain connects TRBV7-2 to TRBJ1-1, with D unclear. This CDR3 contains 14 residues. V lost 5 bases and J 1 base, leaving 11 bases between the germline ends. Germline loops: CDR1 SGHTA, CDR2 FQGNSA. CDR3: CASSITEKNTEAFF. In DNA, the CDR3 is TGTGCCAGCAGCATTACCGAAAAGAACACTGAAGCTTTCTTT.

This clonotype turned up a few times. J is TRBJ1-5 and V is TRBV11-3; D not resolved. Trimming removed 2 bases from V and 3 bases from J, with 5 bases in between. CDR1 SGHNT and CDR2 YENEEA come from the germline V gene. The CDR3 runs to 13 residues. CDR3 DNA sequence: TGTGCCAGCAGCTTATCCCCCAATCAGCCCCAGCATTTT. This gives the protein CASSLSPNQPQHF.

The chain has TRBV20-1 and TRBJ2-5, with D perhaps TRBD2 (6 bases). This CDR3 comprises 15 residues. CDR1 and CDR2 (germline): DFQATT, SNEGSKA (reference sequence). With 3 bases removed from V and 4 bases from J, the gap between germline ends came to 18 bases. The CDR3 region is CSARSSRGFGETQYF. In DNA form, the CDR3 reads TGCAGTGCTAGGTCGAGTCGGGGGTTCGGAGAGACCCAGTACTTC.

The chain has TRBV6-5 and TRBJ2-2; the D call may be TRBD1 or TRBD2 (6 bases each). Germline V CDR1 and CDR2: MNHEY, SVGAGI. CDR3 length equals 16 residues. The V end was cut by 0 bases, the J end by 0 bases, with 8 bases between. The CDR3 sequence: CASSYSGGSNTGELFF. The DNA of the CDR3 is TGTGCCAGCAGTTACTCGGGGGGCTCGAACACCGGGGAGCTGTTTTTT.

For this clonotype: The conserved phenylalanine or tryptophan normally closing the CDR3 is absent here, so this likely arose from a read error. J is TRBJ2-7 and V is TRBV20-1; a possible D gene is TRBD1 (5 bases). The CDR3 covers 13 residues. V dropped 1 base and J dropped 4 bases, with 11 bases sitting between them. Germline CDR1 and CDR2: DFQATT and SNEGSKA (reference sequence). CDR3 sequence (DNA): TGCAGTGCTAGAGGACAGTCGGCATACGAGCAGTACCTC. This codes for CSARGQSAYEQYL.

In this sample, this clonotype turned up a few times. This chain connects TRBV28 to TRBJ1-2; D is possibly TRBD1 (6 bases). CDR1 is MDHEN, CDR2 SYDVKM, per germline. The CDR3 extends over 13 amino acids. Trimming took off 6 bases at V and 7 bases at J, with 15 bases between the two ends. DNA of the CDR3: TGTGCCAGCAGACGTTACAGGGATAGTGGCTACACCTTC. Translation: CASRRYRDSGYTF.

The V and J genes are TRBV19 and TRBJ1-5; a possible D gene is TRBD1 (6 bases). V dropped 9 bases and J dropped 6 bases, with 15 bases sitting between them. From germline, CDR1 is LNHDA and CDR2 SQIVND (reference sequence). The CDR3 consists of 13 residues. CDR3 coding DNA: TGTGCCAGCTCTAACAGGGCCGGTCAGCCCCAGCATTTT. Translating it yields CASSNRAGQPQHF.

This chain uses TRBV6-5 with TRBJ2-3; a possible D gene is TRBD2 (7 bases). V lost 4 bases, J lost 8 bases, and 13 bases lay in between. The CDR3 is 13 amino acids. Germline CDR1 is MNHEY and CDR2 is SVGAGI. CDR3 sequence (DNA): TGTGCCAGCAGTTTGGGAGGGGGGGGTACGCAGTATTTT. It encodes CASSLGGGGTQYF.

CDR3 in amino acids: CSANQPSGRANYGYTF. Here the CDR3 DNA reads TGCAGTGCAAACCAACCCTCGGGCAGGGCAAACTATGGCTACACCTTC. The V call is TRBV20-1, the J call TRBJ1-2; tentative D call: TRBD1 (5 bases). The CDR3 runs to 16 residues. In germline, CDR1 is DFQATT, CDR2 SNEGSKA (reference sequence). The V and J ends lost 6 bases and 2 bases respectively, with 22 bases between them.

The genes are TRBV6-1 and TRBJ1-2; 8 positions agree with TRBD1. Trimming took 7 bases from V and 6 from J; bases not matched to a gene: 7. The CDR3 is 13 residues long. The germline CDR1 and CDR2 sequences are MNHNS and SASEGT. The CDR3 loop is CASTMDRVNGYTF. In nucleotides, the CDR3 is TGTGCCAGCACCATGGACAGGGTTAATGGCTACACCTTC.

For this clonotype: At one end the junction does not follow the germline gene, possibly because of a read error. This chain uses TRBV7-3 with TRBJ2-3, with D maybe TRBD2 (6 bases). Germline CDR1 and CDR2: SGHTA and FQGTGA. The CDR3 runs to 14 residues. The CDR3 region is CASSLDYRTGTQYF. In DNA form, the CDR3 reads TGTGCCAGCAGCTTGGACTACCGCACAGGTACGCAGTATTTT.

V usage is TRBV11-3 and J usage is TRBJ2-4, with 12 bases that match TRBD2. CDR1 SGHNT and CDR2 YENEEA come from the germline V gene. The CDR3 runs to 16 residues. Unmatched junction bases numbered 4, after V lost 5 bases and J lost 2 bases. The CDR3: CASSILAGGTKNIQYF. DNA of the CDR3: TGTGCCAGCAGCATACTAGCGGGGGGCACCAAAAACATTCAGTACTTC.

The chain joins TRBV28 to TRBJ1-6; no clear D. CDR3 size: 15 residues. CDR1 MDHEN and CDR2 SYDVKM come from the germline V gene. With 2 bases removed from V and 7 bases from J, the gap between germline ends came to 12 bases. As DNA, the CDR3 is TGTGCCAGCAGTTTACTCGACACCCGGAATTCACCCCTCCACTTT. Translating it yields CASSLLDTRNSPLHF.

V is TRBV7-8 and J is TRBJ1-3; 11 nucleotides match TRBD1. CDR3 length: 16 residues. The junction had 10 bases not matched to a gene; V was cut back by 10 bases and J by 2 bases. Germline lookup yields CDR1 SGHVS and CDR2 FQNEAQ. CDR3 residues: CAIQEDRGRTGNTIYF. For the CDR3, the DNA is TGTGCCATCCAGGAGGACAGGGGGCGAACTGGAAACACCATATATTTT. Looking up the rest from reference TRBV7-8 and TRBJ1-3 gives the full variable domain: GAGVSQSPRYKVAKRGQDVALRCDPISGHVSLFWYQQALGQGPEFLTYFQNEAQLDKSGLPSDRFFAERPEGSVSTLKIQRTQQEDSAVYLCAIQEDRGRTGNTIYFGEGSWLTVV.

This chain links TRBV15 with TRBJ2-7, with D possibly TRBD1 on 5 matching bases. V was cut by 0 bases and J by 4 bases, with 10 bases left in between. CDR1 LNHNV and CDR2 YYDKDF come from the germline V gene (reference sequence). The CDR3 consists of 14 residues. Here the CDR3 reads CATSREQAVYEQYF. CDR3 in DNA: TGTGCCACCAGCAGAGAACAGGCGGTATACGAGCAGTACTTC.